The source of this TCR beta chain is a study of follicular helper T cells after annual influenza vaccination. Study-wide points: Successive annual vaccinations recalled a recurrent oligoclonal ICOS+CD38+ cTfh response with influenza-specific clonotypes. ICOS-CD38- cTfh most often held earlier Day 7 ICOS+CD38+ clones.

In the case of this clone: Its matching antigen is unknown.

Measured with immunoSEQ multiplex PCR; TCRdb has only the in-frame clones, and not every one. The sample has several thousand clones; 80% to 85% are singletons. Germline CDR1 MNHEY, CDR2 SVGAGI. The CDR3 has 15 residues. V trimming: 10 bases; J trimming: 9 bases; junction bases outside the gene matches: 18. The time point here: 2015-2016 season, pre-vaccination. Subjects lived in the community and lacked influenza vaccine within the prior 6 months. Vaccine contraindications, substance abuse, HIV/AIDS, active malignancy and active illness excluded donors. The chain recombines TRBV6-5 with TRBJ2-5; 9 bases align to TRBD1. This sample comprised CXCR5- memory CD4+ T cells sorted from blood, obtained on the day of influenza vaccination. The sequence derives from an adult who received the influenza vaccine. CDR3 nucleotide sequence: TGTGCCACTCGGCGGGACAGGGAGGCACCAGGGGCCCAGTACTTC. This codes for CATRRDREAPGAQYF.